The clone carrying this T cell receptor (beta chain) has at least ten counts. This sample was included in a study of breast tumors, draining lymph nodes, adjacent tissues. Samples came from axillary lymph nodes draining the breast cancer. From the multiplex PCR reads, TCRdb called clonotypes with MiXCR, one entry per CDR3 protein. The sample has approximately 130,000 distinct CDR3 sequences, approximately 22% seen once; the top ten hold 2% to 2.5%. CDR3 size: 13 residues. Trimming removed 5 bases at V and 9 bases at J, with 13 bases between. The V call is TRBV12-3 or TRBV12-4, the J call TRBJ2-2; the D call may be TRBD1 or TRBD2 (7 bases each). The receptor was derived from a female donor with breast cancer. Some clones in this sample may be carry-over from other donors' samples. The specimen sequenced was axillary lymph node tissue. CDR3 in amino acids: CASSGLGGRELFF. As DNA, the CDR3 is TGTGCCAGCAGTGGACTAGGGGGCCGGGAGCTGTTTTTT.